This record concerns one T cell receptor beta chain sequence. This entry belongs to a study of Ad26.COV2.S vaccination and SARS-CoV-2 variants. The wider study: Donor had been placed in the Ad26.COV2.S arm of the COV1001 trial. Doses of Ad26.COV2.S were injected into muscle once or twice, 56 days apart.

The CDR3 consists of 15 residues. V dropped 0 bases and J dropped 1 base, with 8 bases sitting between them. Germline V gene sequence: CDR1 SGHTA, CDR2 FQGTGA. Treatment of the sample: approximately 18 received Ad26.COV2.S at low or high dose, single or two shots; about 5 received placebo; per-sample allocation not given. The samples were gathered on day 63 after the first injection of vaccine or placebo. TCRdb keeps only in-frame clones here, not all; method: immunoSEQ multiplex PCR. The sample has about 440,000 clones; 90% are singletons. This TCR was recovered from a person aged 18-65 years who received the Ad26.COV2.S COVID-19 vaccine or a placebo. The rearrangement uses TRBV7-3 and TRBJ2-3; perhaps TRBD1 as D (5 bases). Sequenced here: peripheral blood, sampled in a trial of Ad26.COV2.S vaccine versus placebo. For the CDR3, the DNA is TGTGCCAGCAGCTTAACAGGCAGGGGCACAGATACGCAGTATTTT. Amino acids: CASSLTGRGTDTQYF.